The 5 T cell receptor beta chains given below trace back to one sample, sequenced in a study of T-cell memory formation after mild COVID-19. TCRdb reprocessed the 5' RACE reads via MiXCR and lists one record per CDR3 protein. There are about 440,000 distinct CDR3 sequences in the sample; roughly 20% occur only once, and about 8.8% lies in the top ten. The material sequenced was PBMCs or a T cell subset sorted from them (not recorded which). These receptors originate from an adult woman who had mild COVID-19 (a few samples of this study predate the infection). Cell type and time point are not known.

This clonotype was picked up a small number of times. The CDR3 sequence is CASSGGTVQYF. Written as DNA, the CDR3 is TGTGCCAGCAGCGGAGGAACGGTGCAGTACTTC. The chain carries TRBV9 and TRBJ2-7; D is undetermined. The length of the CDR3 is 11 residues. Trimming cost V 3 bases and J 9 bases, with 10 bases left between them. Germline V gene sequence: CDR1 SGDLS, CDR2 YYNGEE.

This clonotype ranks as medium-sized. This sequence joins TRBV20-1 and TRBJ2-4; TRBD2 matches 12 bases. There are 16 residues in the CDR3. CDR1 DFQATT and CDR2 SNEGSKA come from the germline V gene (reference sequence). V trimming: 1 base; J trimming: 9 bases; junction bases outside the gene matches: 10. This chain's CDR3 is CSARGTSGKEGSIQYF. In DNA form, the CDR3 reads TGCAGTGCTAGAGGGACTAGCGGGAAGGAGGGAAGCATTCAGTACTTC.

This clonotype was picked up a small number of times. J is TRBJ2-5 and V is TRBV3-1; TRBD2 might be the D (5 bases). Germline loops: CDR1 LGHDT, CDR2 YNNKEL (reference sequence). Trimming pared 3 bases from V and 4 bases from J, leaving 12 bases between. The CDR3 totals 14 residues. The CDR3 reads CASSQDRRGETQYF. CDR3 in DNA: TGTGCCAGCAGCCAGGACCGCCGGGGAGAGACCCAGTACTTC.

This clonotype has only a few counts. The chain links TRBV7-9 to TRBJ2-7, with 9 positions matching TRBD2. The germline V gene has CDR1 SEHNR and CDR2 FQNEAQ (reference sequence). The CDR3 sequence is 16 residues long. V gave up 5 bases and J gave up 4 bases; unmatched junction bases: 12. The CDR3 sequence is CASSLAGAGGPYEQYF. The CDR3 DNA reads TGTGCCAGCAGCCTGGCGGGCGCGGGAGGGCCATACGAGCAGTACTTC. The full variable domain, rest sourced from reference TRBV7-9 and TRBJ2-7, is DTGVSQNPRHKITKRGQNVTFRCDPISEHNRLYWYRQTLGQGPEFLTYFQNEAQLEKSRLLSDRFSAERPKGSFSTLEIQRTEQGDSAMYLCASSLAGAGGPYEQYFGPGTRLTVT.

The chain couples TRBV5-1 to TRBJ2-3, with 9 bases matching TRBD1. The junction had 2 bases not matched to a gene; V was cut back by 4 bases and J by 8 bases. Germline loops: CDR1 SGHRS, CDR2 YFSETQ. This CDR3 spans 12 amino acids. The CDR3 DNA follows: TGCGCCAGCAGCACGGGACAGGGTACGCAGTATTTT. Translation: CASSTGQGTQYF.